These 19 T cell receptor beta chains were sequenced from one sample in a study of cytomegalovirus exposure and HLA in healthy donors. PCR was performed using 60 Vbeta and 13 Jbeta primers. This table comes from immunoSEQ multiplex PCR, and its TCRdb copy is limited to in-frame clones, with some not included. This repertoire shows a few hundred thousand clones, under 90% found once; its top ten account for about 0.29%. The sequenced sample was PBMCs. These receptors originate from a girl aged 2-10 years in good health and CMV-seronegative.

J is TRBJ1-3 and V is TRBV5-1, with no clear D. The V gene lost 0 bases and the J gene lost 2 bases, with 9 bases spanning the gap. The CDR3 contains 15 residues. Germline V lookup: CDR1 SGHRS, CDR2 YFSETQ. CDR3 sequence reads: CASSLGQNPGNTIYF. CDR3 nucleotides: TGCGCCAGCAGCTTGGGTCAGAATCCTGGAAACACCATATATTTT. Drawing the rest from reference TRBV5-1 and TRBJ1-3, the complete variable domain is KAGVTQTPRYLIKTRGQQVTLSCSPISGHRSVSWYQQTPGQGLQFLFEYFSETQRNKGNFPGRFSGRQFSNSRSEMNVSTLELGDSALYLCASSLGQNPGNTIYFGEGSWLTVV.

The chain links TRBV2 to TRBJ2-1; D is possibly TRBD1 (6 bases). This CDR3 is 10 amino acids long. V was clipped by 6 bases and J by 13 bases, with 10 bases between them. Germline CDR1 reads SNHLY; CDR2 reads FYNNEI. CDR3 sequence: CASRGARQFF. The CDR3 bases are TGTGCCAGCAGGGGGGCTAGACAGTTCTTC.

This chain joins TRBV6-5 and TRBJ2-3; the D gene is possibly TRBD1 (6 bases). Between the trimmed V and J ends, which lost 6 bases and 2 bases, there was a span of 15 bases. The CDR3 spans 15 residues. Germline CDR1 MNHEY, CDR2 SVGAGI. CDR3 sequence: CASSGNRDNTDTQYF. The CDR3 DNA reads TGTGCCAGCAGCGGGAACCGGGACAACACAGATACGCAGTATTTT.

The J gene is TRBJ2-1, the V gene TRBV5-4, with 9 bases that match TRBD1. Trimming at V came to 4 bases and at J to 4 bases, leaving 6 bases not matched to a gene. The CDR3 consists of 15 residues. Germline assignment: CDR1 SGHNT and CDR2 YYREEE (reference sequence). This CDR3 reads CASSGTGGEYNEQFF. In DNA form, the CDR3 reads TGTGCCAGCAGCGGAACAGGGGGCGAATACAATGAGCAGTTCTTC.

The chain employs TRBV11-1 and TRBJ1-5; a weak D match, TRBD1 (5 bases). Germline V CDR1 and CDR2: SGHAT, FQDESV (reference sequence). The CDR3 contains 13 residues. Trimming removed 2 bases at V and 4 bases at J, with 6 bases between. The CDR3 reads CASSLSGNQPQHF. The CDR3 region has the DNA TGTGCCAGCAGCTTATCAGGGAATCAGCCCCAGCATTTT.

The chain is built from TRBV28 and TRBJ2-3; D not resolved. Trimming removed 6 bases from V and 2 bases from J, with 18 bases in between. Looked up from germline, CDR1 is MDHEN and CDR2 is SYDVKM. The CDR3 length is 16 residues. CDR3 sequence: CASRLLDPSSTDTQYF. DNA of the CDR3: TGTGCCAGCAGACTTCTAGACCCCTCTTCCACAGATACGCAGTATTTT.

This clone is a singleton in its sample. The chain uses TRBV27 and TRBJ2-1; a possible D gene is TRBD2 (5 bases). CDR1 and CDR2 from the germline V gene are MNHEY and SMNVEV (reference sequence). Trimming removed 3 bases from V and 12 bases from J, with 15 bases in between. The CDR3 contains 13 residues. CDR3: CASSFYLTGVQFF. The DNA for the CDR3 is TGTGCCAGCAGTTTCTACCTCACCGGGGTGCAGTTCTTC.

This clone was detected only once. V gene TRBV7-8 combines with J gene TRBJ2-7; 9 nucleotides agree with TRBD1. The CDR3 has 16 amino acids. Unmatched junction bases numbered 9, after V lost 5 bases and J lost 1 base. CDR1 is SGHVS and CDR2 is FQNEAQ in the germline V gene. The CDR3 loop is CASSTAGTGTSYEQYF. Here the CDR3 DNA reads TGTGCCAGCAGCACCGCCGGGACAGGGACATCCTACGAGCAGTACTTC.

The V and J genes are TRBV6-1 and TRBJ1-4, with D maybe TRBD1 (5 bases). The germline V gene has CDR1 MNHNS and CDR2 SASEGT. V was shortened by 1 base and J by 10 bases, with 19 bases between the two germline ends. The CDR3 is made up of 16 amino acids. Here the CDR3 reads CASSEGSPGRSGKLFF. CDR3 bases: TGTGCCAGCAGTGAAGGCTCTCCAGGGCGTTCCGGAAAACTGTTTTTT.

In nucleotides, the CDR3 is TGTGCCAGCCACCTTAAGTACAGGGGCGGCTACACCTTC. Residues: CASHLKYRGGYTF. V usage is TRBV6-5 and J usage is TRBJ1-2, with 7 positions matching TRBD1. CDR3 length equals 13 residues. Germline trimming cut 8 bases from V and 8 bases from J; bases unmatched to any gene: 11. The germline gives CDR1 MNHEY, CDR2 SVGAGI.

CDR3 DNA: TGTGCCAGCAGCCCGGGGACAGGGACCTACGAGCAGTACTTC. Its translation is CASSPGTGTYEQYF. The chain couples TRBV7-9 to TRBJ2-7; TRBD1 aligns across 9 bases. Germline loops: CDR1 SEHNR, CDR2 FQNEAQ (reference sequence). With V trimmed by 5 bases and J by 2 bases, 4 bases remained unmatched. CDR3 length equals 14 residues.

The table lists this clone with a count of one. This rearrangement joins TRBV18 to TRBJ2-1; 12 bases map to TRBD2. The V gene end was trimmed by 3 bases and the J gene end by 5 bases; junction bases not matched to a gene: 5. The CDR3 extends over 16 amino acids. Per germline, CDR1 KGHSH and CDR2 LQKENI. The CDR3: CASSPTGTSGHNEQFF. Here the CDR3 DNA reads TGTGCCAGCTCACCTACCGGGACTAGCGGGCACAATGAGCAGTTCTTC.

This clone occurred once. The rearrangement uses TRBV9 and TRBJ2-1; D is perhaps TRBD1 (6 bases). Trimming removed 7 bases at V and 4 bases at J, with 21 bases between. This CDR3 spans 16 amino acids. CDR1 and CDR2 from the germline V gene are SGDLS and YYNGEE. CDR3 amino acids: CASGYFRDTPYNEQFF. The CDR3, as DNA: TGTGCCAGCGGATATTTCCGGGACACCCCATACAATGAGCAGTTCTTC. Looking up the rest from reference TRBV9 and TRBJ2-1 gives the full variable domain: DSGVTQTPKHLITATGQRVTLRCSPRSGDLSVYWYQQSLDQGLQFLIQYYNGEERAKGNILERFSAQQFPDLHSELNLSSLELGDSALYFCASGYFRDTPYNEQFFGPGTRLTVL.

J is TRBJ1-1 and V is TRBV6-1; 9 bases are a match to TRBD1. The ends lost 7 bases at V and 1 base at J; junction bases unmatched: 4. CDR1 is MNHNS and CDR2 is SASEGT in the germline V gene. The CDR3 consists of 14 residues. DNA for the CDR3: TGTGCCAGCACCTCGACAGGGGGGAACACTGAAGCTTTCTTT. As protein: CASTSTGGNTEAFF.

The chain has TRBV10-3 and TRBJ1-2; D remains ambiguous. Per germline, CDR1 ENHRY and CDR2 SYGVKD. The CDR3 totals 16 residues. Trimming shortened V by 5 bases and J by 6 bases, and 22 bases separated the two germline ends. The CDR3 bases are TGTGCCATCAGTAGTTCAAGCAGCACAGCTCTAAATGGCTACACCTTC. Protein: CAISSSSSTALNGYTF.

The chain couples TRBV21-1 to TRBJ1-1; the table's D call, TRBD1, was not checked against the DNA. TRBV21-1 is marked as a pseudogene. CDR3 length: 21 residues. The CDR3: CASRDMTSDRGQESGWTEAFF. The CDR3 region has the DNA TGTGCCAGCAGAGACATGACCTCTGACAGGGGGCAGGAGAGCGGTTGGACTGAAGCTTTCTTT.

The chain is built from TRBV19 and TRBJ2-1; TRBD1 matches 7 bases. The length of the CDR3 is 15 residues. From germline, CDR1 is LNHDA and CDR2 SQIVND (reference sequence). The V segment lost 5 bases and the J segment 4 bases; nucleotides outside the gene matches: 8. The CDR3 protein is CASSVPGQPYNEQFF. The CDR3 DNA reads as TGTGCCAGTAGTGTACCGGGACAGCCTTACAATGAGCAGTTCTTC.

The V and J genes are TRBV6-5 and TRBJ2-1, with TRBD1 as a possible D gene (5 bases). The CDR3 is made up of 15 amino acids. The V gene's germline CDR1 is MNHEY and CDR2 SVGAGI. Trimming left V 0 bases short and J 7 bases short, with 13 bases between. CDR3 in DNA: TGTGCCAGCAGTTACTCCAAGGGGTCTTCGAATGAGCAGTTCTTC. This encodes CASSYSKGSSNEQFF.

The J gene is TRBJ2-1, the V gene TRBV9; D is unresolved. Per the germline V gene, CDR1 is SGDLS and CDR2 is YYNGEE. CDR3 length: 16 residues. Trimming removed 0 bases at V and 8 bases at J, with 18 bases between. The CDR3 coding sequence is TGTGCCAGCAGCGTAGCTCAGCGCGCCCTATCCGATGAGCAGTTCTTC. Its translation: CASSVAQRALSDEQFF.